The 21 T cell receptor beta chains given below trace back to one sample, sequenced in a study of blood T cells in healthy people across ages. Primed by a sample-barcoded 5' primer and a J-beta primer mix, a second PCR proceeded for 7 to 11 cycles. TCRdb reprocessed the 5' RACE reads with MiXCR, giving one entry per CDR3 protein. Of 1 million to 1.2 million distinct CDR3 sequences in the sample, around two fifths were seen once. The sequenced sample was blood. Receptors were obtained from a man between 18 and 29 years old in good health.

The chain links TRBV19 to TRBJ1-2; possible D gene TRBD1, 5 bases. The V gene's germline CDR1 is LNHDA and CDR2 SQIVND (reference sequence). This CDR3 is 15 amino acids long. V was clipped by 2 bases and J by 0 bases, with 10 bases between them. The CDR3 nucleotides are TGTGCCAGTAGTATATCCGGCAGGGCTAACTATGGCTACACCTTC. This translates into CASSISGRANYGYTF.

This chain links TRBV7-2 with TRBJ2-5; D ambiguous. The J call may be incorrect, as the DNA end agrees better with TRBJ2-7. From germline, CDR1 is SGHTA and CDR2 FQGNSA. The CDR3 has 15 residues. The CDR3 DNA reads TGTGCCAGCAGCTTAGATCCGGAGATACAATACGAGCAGTACTTC. It specifies CASSLDPEIQYEQYF.

The chain's CDR3 is CASGFRAGGIKYNEQFF. The CDR3 DNA sequence: TGTGCTAGTGGTTTTAGGGCCGGGGGGATTAAGTACAATGAGCAGTTCTTC. The chain combines TRBV12-5 with TRBJ2-1, with 7 positions matching TRBD2. Trimming cost V 3 bases and J 4 bases; bases outside gene matches: 12. CDR1 LGHNT and CDR2 FRNRAP come from the germline V gene. This CDR3 contains 17 residues.

In its sample, this clonotype was seen many times. The rearrangement links TRBV29-1 to TRBJ2-3; no definite D call. V was trimmed by 2 bases and J by 2 bases, leaving 8 bases between them. The length of the CDR3 is 13 residues. The V gene's germline CDR1 is SQVTM and CDR2 ANQGSEA. In DNA, the CDR3 is TGCAGCGTTGAATCGGCGTTCACAGATACGCAGTATTTT. Residues: CSVESAFTDTQYF.

This clonotype has a handful of counts. The V call is TRBV20-1, the J call TRBJ1-1; D gene ambiguous. CDR1 is DFQATT and CDR2 is SNEGSKA in the germline V gene (reference sequence). This CDR3 contains 13 residues. V gave up 4 bases and J gave up 2 bases, with 11 bases separating them. This CDR3 is CSATGPQNTEAFF. CDR3 nucleotide sequence: TGCAGTGCTACCGGGCCCCAAAACACTGAAGCTTTCTTT.

The chain couples TRBV6-1 to TRBJ1-1; D is ambiguous. The CDR3 covers 13 residues. The V end was cut by 5 bases, the J end by 1 base, with 8 bases between. Looked up from germline, CDR1 is MNHNS and CDR2 is SASEGT. The CDR3 protein is CASSNTWNTEAFF. Here the CDR3 DNA reads TGTGCCAGCAGTAACACCTGGAACACTGAAGCTTTCTTT.

This clonotype appeared a few times. The chain joins TRBV27 to TRBJ2-7; D unresolved. Near its end, the DNA agrees better with TRBJ2-5, so the J call may be wrong. Per the germline V gene, CDR1 is MNHEY and CDR2 is SMNVEV (reference sequence). This CDR3 is built from 13 residues. CDR3 coding DNA: TGTGCCAGCAGTTTAATGTGGGATTCGACCCAGTACTTC. This gives the protein CASSLMWDSTQYF.

The chain recombines TRBV27 with TRBJ1-1; 8 bases fit TRBD1. V lost 6 bases, J lost 1 base, and 7 bases stayed unmatched. This CDR3 region has 15 residues. Per the germline V gene, CDR1 is MNHEY and CDR2 is SMNVEV (reference sequence). The CDR3 region is CASRAPRGPNTEAFF. The CDR3 nucleotides are TGTGCCAGCAGAGCCCCCAGGGGGCCGAACACTGAAGCTTTCTTT.

This clonotype was found a few times. J is TRBJ2-4 and V is TRBV7-2, with TRBD2 matching 7 bases. The ends lost 4 bases at V and 3 bases at J; junction bases unmatched: 6. The CDR3 length is 15 residues. Germline V lookup: CDR1 SGHTA, CDR2 FQGNSA. The CDR3 nucleotides read TGTGCCAGCAGCTCGGGCGGGGGATACAAAAACATTCAGTACTTC. The encoded protein is CASSSGGGYKNIQYF.

The rearrangement joins TRBV7-2 to TRBJ2-3; 9 bases are a match to TRBD1. With V trimmed by 4 bases and J by 5 bases, 7 bases remained unmatched. This CDR3 has 15 residues. Per germline, CDR1 SGHTA and CDR2 FQGNSA. The CDR3 DNA sequence: TGTGCCAGCAGCTCCCGGCGGACAGGGGAAGATACGCAGTATTTT. It codes for CASSSRRTGEDTQYF.

V gene TRBV6-5 combines with J gene TRBJ1-3; D is unclear. The germline V and J ends were trimmed by 8 bases and 0 bases, with 17 bases remaining between them. CDR3 length: 16 residues. In germline, CDR1 is MNHEY, CDR2 SVGAGI. The CDR3 reads CASRSYGSRSGNTIYF. The DNA for the CDR3 is TGTGCCAGCCGATCTTACGGCTCTCGCTCTGGAAACACCATATATTTT.

This clonotype has just a few counts. V and J are TRBV7-2 and TRBJ2-1; a weak D match, TRBD2 (5 bases). The length of the CDR3 is 15 residues. CDR1 SGHTA and CDR2 FQGNSA come from the germline V gene. The V end was cut by 0 bases, the J end by 4 bases, with 10 bases between. The CDR3 DNA reads as TGTGCCAGCAGCTTAGCTAGCGACGGGTACAATGAGCAGTTCTTC. Translating gives CASSLASDGYNEQFF.

This clonotype was detected a few times. The rearrangement joins TRBV5-1 to TRBJ2-3; a weak D match, TRBD1 (6 bases). CDR3 size: 15 residues. Germline V gene sequence: CDR1 SGHRS, CDR2 YFSETQ. Deletions cut 4 bases from V and 1 base from J, with 13 bases between. Here the CDR3 DNA reads TGCGCCAGCAGCCCAACCAGACAGGGCACAGATACGCAGTATTTT. Amino acid sequence: CASSPTRQGTDTQYF.

This clonotype has at least ten counts. The chain couples TRBV4-1 to TRBJ1-2; D is uncertain. Germline V gives CDR1 MGHRA, CDR2 YSYEKL. Trimming took 1 base from V and 4 from J, leaving 13 bases between them. The CDR3 consists of 15 residues. This CDR3 is CASSQVGEASYGYTF. CDR3 bases: TGCGCCAGCAGCCAAGTTGGTGAGGCCTCCTATGGCTACACCTTC.

The chain carries TRBV7-2 and TRBJ1-5, with D perhaps matching TRBD1 (6 bases). Germline loops: CDR1 SGHTA, CDR2 FQGNSA. Trimming stripped 1 base from V and 4 bases from J, with 14 bases between. The CDR3 length is 16 residues. CDR3: CASSLEAGHRNQPQHF. CDR3 nucleotides: TGTGCCAGCAGCTTAGAAGCGGGACACCGTAATCAGCCCCAGCATTTT.

This chain joins TRBV7-6 and TRBJ1-1; unclear D gene. This CDR3 is 15 amino acids long. Germline-derived CDR1 and CDR2 are SGHVS and FNYEAQ. Trimming removed 5 bases from V and 1 base from J, with 14 bases in between. CDR3 DNA: TGTGCCAGCAGCGTTTTTGACACGGAGAACACTGAAGCTTTCTTT. Its protein is CASSVFDTENTEAFF.

The J gene is TRBJ2-1, the V gene TRBV20-1, with 11 bases matching TRBD2. Losses at the gene ends were 0 bases for V and 2 bases for J; bases not matched to a gene: 9. The CDR3 runs to 18 residues. Germline V gene sequence: CDR1 DFQATT, CDR2 SNEGSKA (reference sequence). This CDR3 reads CSARDLGTSGQAYNEQFF. The CDR3 DNA is TGCAGTGCTAGAGATCTAGGGACTAGCGGACAAGCCTACAATGAGCAGTTCTTC.

This clonotype showed up just a few times. The chain is built from TRBV3-1 and TRBJ1-2, with D hard to call. There are 16 residues in the CDR3. Germline assignment: CDR1 LGHDT and CDR2 YNNKEL (reference sequence). V shed 1 base and J shed 2 bases, with 14 bases lying between them. The DNA for the CDR3 is TGTGCCAGCAGCCAAGGCCCGGCCTCACTAAACTATGGCTACACCTTC. As protein: CASSQGPASLNYGYTF.

This chain connects TRBV4-1 to TRBJ2-4, with 8 bases fitting TRBD2. The end of the DNA aligns better with TRBJ2-7, so the J call may be wrong. The CDR3 runs to 14 residues. CDR1 and CDR2 (germline): MGHRA, YSYEKL. CDR3 in DNA: TGCGCCAGCAGACCGGGACTAGGCCTTCGCGAGCAGTACTTC. This encodes CASRPGLGLREQYF.

About this clonotype itself: Being one base from a much bigger clone, this may be a read error. V gene TRBV6-5 combines with J gene TRBJ2-3; no reliable D call. The V end lost 6 bases, the J end lost 4 bases, and 14 bases lay between the germline ends. Germline CDR1 and CDR2: MNHEY and SVGAGI. This CDR3 spans 14 amino acids. The CDR3 nucleotides read TGTGCCAGCAGCCGAGGACGGGTCGCAGATACGCAGTATTTT. It yields the protein CASSRGRVADTQYF.

The chain employs TRBV7-3 and TRBJ2-5; TRBD2 aligns across 9 bases. The germline V gene has CDR1 SGHTA and CDR2 FQGTGA. CDR3 length: 16 residues. The V gene end was trimmed by 3 bases and the J gene end by 11 bases; junction bases not matched to a gene: 16. The CDR3: CASSFTGTSPINEQYF. The CDR3 DNA sequence: TGTGCCAGCAGCTTTACCGGGACTAGCCCGATCAATGAGCAGTACTTC.